This T cell receptor beta chain was identified during a study of naive and memory T cell subsets. Overall study findings and caveats: Diversity fell and Gini index rose from naive through CM, EM, EMRA.

The beta constant-region primer was an equimolar mix of two oligonucleotides covering TRBC1 and TRBC2. TCRdb re-analysed the UMI-ligation and nested PCR reads in MiXCR, keeping a single row per CDR3 protein. The table has under 150,000 distinct CDR3 sequences, 15% to 20% seen once; the top ten hold roughly 0.14%. In the case of this clonotype: Its target is unknown.

Trimming removed 1 base at V and 5 bases at J, with 25 bases between. The germline gives CDR1 SGHRS, CDR2 YFSETQ. The length of the CDR3 is 19 residues. Material: naive CD4+ T cells from blood. This clonotype was obtained from a human donor in good health. This chain connects TRBV5-1 to TRBJ2-4; D possibly uses TRBD1 or TRBD2 (6 bases each). CDR3 residues: CASSLWGANVGSIQNIQYF. DNA for the CDR3: TGCGCCAGCAGCTTGTGGGGGGCTAACGTCGGGTCGATCCAAAACATTCAGTACTTC.